Following are 3 T cell receptor beta chains from one sample sequenced in a study of shared clonotypes between healthy human individuals. TCRdb's table, derived via immunoSEQ multiplex PCR, lists solely in-frame clones and lacks some. Of about 2.4 million clones listed, 93% are singletons. Sample: naive CD4+ T cells from PBMCs. Subset defined: CD45RA+ positively selected. These receptors all stem from a young man in good health. Some clones in this sample may be carry-over from other donors' samples.

This clone was seen more than once but under ten times. The rearrangement links TRBV25-1 to TRBJ1-2, with D perhaps TRBD1 (5 bases). CDR1 and CDR2 from the germline V gene are MGHDK and SYGVNS. V was cut by 6 bases and J by 7 bases, with 12 bases left in between. The CDR3 covers 12 residues. The CDR3 DNA reads as TGTGCCAGCAGCCTGGGGGGAAGTGGCTACACCTTC. Translating it yields CASSLGGSGYTF.

This clone was observed a handful of times. Other DNA sequences in the same sample also yield this CDR3. The chain employs TRBV9 and TRBJ2-5, with D hard to call. The length of the CDR3 is 13 residues. Germline CDR1 and CDR2: SGDLS and YYNGEE. Between the trimmed V and J ends, which lost 1 base and 1 base, there was a span of 5 bases. The CDR3 coding sequence is TGTGCCAGCAGCGTATCTCCCCAAGAGACCCAGTACTTC. Protein: CASSVSPQETQYF.

This clone was counted only a few times. This sequence joins TRBV7-8 and TRBJ1-1; the D is unclear. There are 13 residues in the CDR3. Germline V lookup: CDR1 SGHVS, CDR2 FQNEAQ. V gave up 3 bases and J gave up 1 base, with 6 bases separating them. DNA for the CDR3: TGTGCCAGCAGCTTCTTGAGGAACACTGAAGCTTTCTTT. Amino acid sequence: CASSFLRNTEAFF.